The rows below give T cell receptor beta chains drawn from one sample of a study of molecular identifiers for immune sequencing clone quantification. Each CDR3 protein gets one entry after TCRdb re-called the PCR reads with MiXCR. The table shows 300,000 to 400,000 distinct CDR3 sequences, with roughly 23% occurring only once. The sequenced material came from naive CD8+ T cells from blood, with Jurkat cell RNA spiked in. These receptor sequences come from a human donor in good health. Some libraries in this study had Jurkat cell RNA spiked in. CDR3s include the opening cysteine and the closing phenylalanine or tryptophan. A D gene is named only where the DNA matches it firmly. A row's size may be missing; if present it is once, few, many or a size class.

d_call,clone_size,v_call,j_call,cdr3_nt,cdr3_aa
NA,many,TRBV27,TRBJ2-7,TGTGCCAGCAGTTTGGGCAAGACCTACGAGCAGTACTTC,CASSLGKTYEQYF
TRBD2,many,TRBV27,TRBJ2-5,TGTGCCAGCAGTCGAGTAGCGGGAGGAGTAAGAGAGACCCAGTACTTC,CASSRVAGGVRETQYF
NA,many,TRBV19,TRBJ2-7,TGTGCCAGTAGAGGGGGGGCCGAGCAGTACTTC,CASRGGAEQYF
TRBD1,many,TRBV10-3,TRBJ1-1,TGTGCCATCAGGGCTGGGACAGGGGTCGACACTGAAGCTTTCTTT,CAIRAGTGVDTEAFF
TRBD1,many,TRBV11-2,TRBJ2-7,TGTGCCAGCAGCTTAGGGGGACAGGGGTTCCCCTACGAGCAGTACTTC,CASSLGGQGFPYEQYF
NA,many,TRBV7-2,TRBJ1-1,TGTGCCAGCAGCTCCCTATTAAACACTGAAGCTTTCTTT,CASSSLLNTEAFF
TRBD1,many,TRBV5-4,TRBJ1-1,TGTGCCAGCAGCTTAACAGGGGGCGGCACTGAAGCTTTCTTT,CASSLTGGGTEAFF
TRBD2,many,TRBV27,TRBJ2-7,TGTGCCAGCAGTTTATCGCCTAGCGGGGCCCACGAGCAGTACTTC,CASSLSPSGAHEQYF
NA,many,TRBV12-3/TRBV12-4,TRBJ1-5,TGTGCCAGCAGTTTCGGCAGGGAGGCCAATCAGCCCCAGCATTTT,CASSFGREANQPQHF
NA,many,TRBV20-1,TRBJ1-5,TGCAGTGCTATAGCACGATTAGGGAATCAGCCCCAGCATTTT,CSAIARLGNQPQHF
NA,NA,TRBV3-1,TRBJ2-7,TGTGCCGGCAGCCACGGGTCCTCCTACGAGCAGTACTTC,CAGSHGSSYEQYF
NA,many,TRBV7-9,TRBJ1-1,TGTGCCAGCAGCTTAGTCCGCCAGGAGAACACTGAAGCTTTCTTT,CASSLVRQENTEAFF
NA,many,TRBV4-3,TRBJ1-1,TGCGCCAGCAGCCAAGATTCTGGGTTGAGCACTGAAGCTTTCTTT,CASSQDSGLSTEAFF
TRBD2,few,TRBV11-2,TRBJ2-5,TGTGCCAGCAGCTCACCGGGGGGGGGGCGAGAGACCCAGTACTTC,CASSSPGGGRETQYF
NA,many,TRBV7-9,TRBJ1-2,TGTGCCAGCAGCTTTCAGGGGTCCCACTATGGCTACACCTTC,CASSFQGSHYGYTF
TRBD2,few,TRBV20-1,TRBJ2-7,TGCAGTGCTTCCCGGAGCGGCGGGAGGACCTTCGAGCAGTACTTC,CSASRSGGRTFEQYF
TRBD1,many,TRBV6-5,TRBJ2-2,TGTGCCAGCAGGACGACGGGACAGGGGTACACCGGGGAGCTGTTTTTT,CASRTTGQGYTGELFF
NA,many,TRBV9,TRBJ2-7,TGTGCCAGCAGCCCGACCGGGGACTACGAGCAGTACTTC,CASSPTGDYEQYF
TRBD2,many,TRBV6-5,TRBJ2-1,TGTGCCAGCAGTTACTCCGGACTAGGGGTTGAGCAGTTCTTC,CASSYSGLGVEQFF